The rows below give T cell receptor beta chains drawn from one sample of a study of blood T cells in healthy people across ages. One entry per CDR3 protein results from TCRdb running MiXCR on the 5' RACE reads. The sample has about 400,000 distinct CDR3 sequences, more than 45% seen once; the top ten hold around 50%. The specimen sequenced was blood. The receptors here all came from a man aged 60 to 69 in good health. Each CDR3 is given with its conserved first and last residue. A D gene is named only where the DNA matches it firmly. Where a row states a size, it is once, few, many or the class of an expanded clone; other rows omit it.

clone size	V gene	D gene	J gene	CDR3 DNA	CDR3 protein
.	TRBV29-1	.	TRBJ2-1	TGCAGCGTTGAATCGTTTCGGGGGCTGGGCGGTGAGCAGTTCTTC	CSVESFRGLGGEQFF
many	TRBV29-1	.	TRBJ2-1	TGCAGCGTCCTAGGGCAGGGGGGCAGGTTATACAATGAGCAGTTCTTC	CSVLGQGGRLYNEQFF
few	TRBV7-2	TRBD2	TRBJ2-2	TGTGCCAGCAGCTTAGCGATAGCGGGACCAACGAACACCGGGGAGCTGTTTTTT	CASSLAIAGPTNTGELFF
.	TRBV7-2	.	TRBJ1-2	TGTGCCAGCAGCCGCCCCGGGACCGCGTTATCCTATGGCTACACCTTC	CASSRPGTALSYGYTF
.	TRBV14	.	TRBJ2-5	TGTGCCAGCAGCCCTATGGCGGATCCCGGAGAGACCCAGTACTTC	CASSPMADPGETQYF
.	TRBV28	.	TRBJ2-5	TGTGCCAGCAGTCTCGGGGACACAGTGAGGGAGACCCAGTACTTC	CASSLGDTVRETQYF
.	TRBV3-1	.	TRBJ2-3	TGTGCCAGCAGCCTTGGGCCCATGGGCACAGATACGCAGTATTTT	CASSLGPMGTDTQYF
few	TRBV18	.	TRBJ2-3	TGTGCCAGCCAACAATTTAGCACAGATACGCAGTATTTT	CASQQFSTDTQYF
.	TRBV7-9	TRBD2	TRBJ2-5	TGTGCCAGCAGCTTAGGACTAGCGGGGACAAGACCTAAAGAGACCCAGTACTTC	CASSLGLAGTRPKETQYF
many	TRBV11-2	.	TRBJ2-4	TGTGCCAGCAGCTCCCGGGGGCTAACCAAAAACATTCAGTACTTC	CASSSRGLTKNIQYF
.	TRBV28	TRBD2	TRBJ2-7	TGTGCCAGCAGTTTGGCCCCCGGGACTAGCGGCTACGAGCAGTACTTC	CASSLAPGTSGYEQYF
.	TRBV10-2	TRBD2	TRBJ2-7	TGCGCCAGCAGTGAGTCGTCTAGCGGGGGCTACGAGCGGTACTTC	CASSESSSGGYERYF
.	TRBV20-1	.	TRBJ2-1	TGCAGTGCTAGAGCGGGGGCTGGTGATGAGCAGTTCTTC	CSARAGAGDEQFF
.	TRBV12-5	.	TRBJ2-1	TGTGCTAGTGGTTCGGGGATGTACAATGAGCAGTTCTTC	CASGSGMYNEQFF
many	TRBV6-1	.	TRBJ2-7	TGTGCCAGCAGTGAAGGCAGGGGCGGATACGAGCAGTACTTC	CASSEGRGGYEQYF
.	TRBV5-1	.	TRBJ2-5	TGCGCCAGCAGCTTACGGGGGAGAGAGGAAGAGCAGTACTTC	CASSLRGREEEQYF
.	TRBV3-1	.	TRBJ2-4	TGTGCCAGCAGCCCGAGGGATAGACAGCTAGCCAAAAACATTCAGTACTTC	CASSPRDRQLAKNIQYF
.	TRBV7-9	TRBD1	TRBJ2-7	TGTGCCAGCAGCGGGACAGGGGGGAAAAACGAGCAGTACTTC	CASSGTGGKNEQYF
.	TRBV6-1	.	TRBJ2-5	TGTGCCAGCAGTGAAGACGGGGGACAGCGTGGGGAGACCCAGTACTTC	CASSEDGGQRGETQYF
.	TRBV21-1	.	TRBJ2-7	TGTGCCAGCAGCAAAGGGCGGACAGGGTTCGGGAGCTCCTACGAGCAGTACTTC	CASSKGRTGFGSSYEQYF
.	TRBV5-1	TRBD1	TRBJ1-4	TGCGCCAGCAGCTTGTTAGGACAGGCGGAAAAACTGTTTTTT	CASSLLGQAEKLFF
.	TRBV7-9	.	TRBJ1-6	TGTGCCAGCAGCTTAGGTGGGACGGGGAATTCACCCCTCCACTTT	CASSLGGTGNSPLHF
.	TRBV6-2/TRBV6-3	TRBD1	TRBJ2-7	TGTGCCAGCAGTTACTCGGGACAGGGGATCCGAGAGCAGTACTTC	CASSYSGQGIREQYF
.	TRBV11-2	TRBD2	TRBJ2-1	TGTGCCAGCAGCTTCTATAGCGGGGGGGCCCCCAATGAGCAGTTCTTC	CASSFYSGGAPNEQFF
.	TRBV6-2/TRBV6-3	.	TRBJ2-1	TGTGCCAGCAGTACACTCCCCGTGTCCTACAATGAGCAGTTCTTC	CASSTLPVSYNEQFF
few	TRBV10-3	TRBD2	TRBJ2-5	TGTGCCATCAGTGAGGCTAGCGGGTTAGTGGGGGAGACCCAGTACTTC	CAISEASGLVGETQYF
.	TRBV20-1	.	TRBJ2-5	TGCAGTGCTAGCCCCGGGACGGCAGAGACCCAGTACTTC	CSASPGTAETQYF
many	TRBV20-1	.	TRBJ2-5	TGCAGTGCTCCGGAGACCCAGTACTTC	CSAPETQYF
.	TRBV24-1	.	TRBJ1-1	TGTGCCACCAGTGATTTACTTCCCACAGGGCTGAACACTGAAGCTTTCTTT	CATSDLLPTGLNTEAFF
.	TRBV20-1	.	TRBJ1-2	TGCAGTGCTCCGGGGAGCCAAGGGGGCTACACCTTC	CSAPGSQGGYTF
.	TRBV6-2/TRBV6-3	.	TRBJ2-1	TGTGCCAGCAGCACCACCAAACCCCACAATGAGCAGTTCTTC	CASSTTKPHNEQFF
.	TRBV7-2	.	TRBJ2-4	TGTGCCAGCAGCTTAGGGCCCTGGGGGCTCGGTGAGCAGTACTTC	CASSLGPWGLGEQYF
.	TRBV28	.	TRBJ2-5	TGTGCCAGCAGTTTATCGGTATTCGGGGGCCAAGAGACCCAGTACTTC	CASSLSVFGGQETQYF
.	TRBV7-2	.	TRBJ2-7	TGTGCCAGCAGCTTAGCGCCGGGCGGGTTCTCCTACGAGCGGTACTTC	CASSLAPGGFSYERYF
few	TRBV4-2	TRBD2	TRBJ2-3	TGTGCCAGCAGCCAAGATCTCAGGCGGGGGGTCGGGTTGGCAGATACGCAGTATTTT	CASSQDLRRGVGLADTQYF
many	TRBV7-2	TRBD2	TRBJ2-1	TGTGCCAGCGTTCCGACTAGCGGGAGGGCCCACAATGAGCAGTTCTTC	CASVPTSGRAHNEQFF
.	TRBV15	.	TRBJ2-7	TGTGCCACCAGCAGGGGTAGTCTAGGATACGAGCAGTACTTC	CATSRGSLGYEQYF
.	TRBV3-1	.	TRBJ1-2	TGTGCCAGCAGCCACGCGAACCGGGCCTTCTATGGCTACACCTTC	CASSHANRAFYGYTF
.	TRBV3-1	.	TRBJ1-6	TGTGCCAGCAGCCAAGCAAGTGGACCCCTCCACTTT	CASSQASGPLHF
.	TRBV27	TRBD1	TRBJ2-3	TGTGCCAGCCCCACAGGGGGAGGAGATACGCAGTATTTT	CASPTGGGDTQYF
.	TRBV27	.	TRBJ1-6	TGTGCCAGCAGTTTATCAGGGGTCGGGTATTCACCCCTCCACTTT	CASSLSGVGYSPLHF
.	TRBV20-1	.	TRBJ2-7	TGCAGTGCTACGGGATTCGGGGCCGACGAGCAGTACTTC	CSATGFGADEQYF
.	TRBV20-1	TRBD2	TRBJ2-1	TGCAGTGGGGAAACGAGCGGGAGGGGATACAATGAGCAGTTCTTC	CSGETSGRGYNEQFF
.	TRBV7-6	.	TRBJ2-4	TGTGCCAGCAGCAAAACCTCACAGGGAAACATTCAGTACTTC	CASSKTSQGNIQYF